This TCR beta chain comes out of a study of T cell repertoires in ileal Crohn's disease. This CDR3 comprises 18 residues. Germline values: CDR1 MNHEY, CDR2 SMNVEV (reference sequence). Study observations and caveats: Active smokers at surgery had more clonal expansions than non-smokers.

Note on this clone: Its antigen remains unknown. Its ends do not fully match the called genes, so a read error is possible.

Sequencing was performed with immunoSEQ multiplex PCR; in TCRdb, only in-frame clones are kept and a portion is missing. The table has some 6,200 clones, roughly four fifths seen once; the top ten hold around 12%. This TCR derives from an adult with Crohn's disease. The gene calls are TRBV27 and TRBJ2-2, with TRBD2 matching over 12 bases. Sequenced sample: ileal tissue. The CDR3, as DNA: TGTGCCGGCAGTTTGCTAGCGGGAGGGCCGGGATTCGCCGGGGAGCTGTTTTTT. Protein product: CAGSLLAGGPGFAGELFF.